The clone carrying this TCR beta chain was counted between two and nine times. What it binds is not known. These data originate in a study of cytomegalovirus exposure and HLA in healthy donors. Study results and caveats: Accurate prediction of HLA-A and HLA-B alleles (for most subjects) was reportedly achieved from TCR beta sequences.

The primer mix had 60 Vbeta and 13 Jbeta primers. Clones were read by immunoSEQ multiplex PCR, and TCRdb kept only the in-frame ones, dropping some. The sample has about 170,000 clones, about 62% seen once. The V and J ends lost 4 bases and 5 bases respectively, with 15 bases between them. The CDR3 is 15 residues long. Germline CDR1 is LNHDA and CDR2 is SQIVND (reference sequence). J is TRBJ1-5 and V is TRBV19; TRBD1 is a possible D gene (5 bases). The specimen was PBMCs. This clonotype was sampled from a man aged 40-50 years in good health and CMV-seronegative. The CDR3, as DNA: TGTGCCAGTAGTAGGGAGGGGATCACCTATCAGCCCCAGCATTTT. It yields the protein CASSREGITYQPQHF.